What follows describes a single T cell receptor (beta chain). Samples had at least 6.5 million PBMCs isolated from them. The source of the sample is a study of blood T cells in healthy people across ages. The use of a sample-barcoded 5' primer and a J-beta primer mix characterized a second PCR of about 7 to 12 cycles. Each cDNA was tagged by a template-switch adaptor containing 12 random nucleotides. TCRdb processed the 5' RACE reads anew with MiXCR; each CDR3 protein has one entry. The sample carries under 800,000 distinct CDR3 sequences, roughly 47% recorded once. CDR1 SGHRS and CDR2 YFSETQ come from the germline V gene. The V gene lost 4 bases and the J gene lost 6 bases, with 17 bases spanning the gap. This CDR3 region has 15 residues.

V and J are TRBV5-1 and TRBJ2-4; TRBD2 might be the D (6 bases). Sequences were obtained from blood. This TCR derives from a woman in her sixties or seventies in good health. Here the CDR3 reads CASSEPGLGGNIQYF. CDR3 sequence (DNA): TGCGCCAGCAGCGAACCGGGACTCGGCGGAAACATTCAGTACTTC. Using reference TRBV5-1 and TRBJ2-4 for the parts outside the CDR3, the full variable domain is KAGVTQTPRYLIKTRGQQVTLSCSPISGHRSVSWYQQTPGQGLQFLFEYFSETQRNKGNFPGRFSGRQFSNSRSEMNVSTLELGDSALYLCASSEPGLGGNIQYFGAGTRLSVL.